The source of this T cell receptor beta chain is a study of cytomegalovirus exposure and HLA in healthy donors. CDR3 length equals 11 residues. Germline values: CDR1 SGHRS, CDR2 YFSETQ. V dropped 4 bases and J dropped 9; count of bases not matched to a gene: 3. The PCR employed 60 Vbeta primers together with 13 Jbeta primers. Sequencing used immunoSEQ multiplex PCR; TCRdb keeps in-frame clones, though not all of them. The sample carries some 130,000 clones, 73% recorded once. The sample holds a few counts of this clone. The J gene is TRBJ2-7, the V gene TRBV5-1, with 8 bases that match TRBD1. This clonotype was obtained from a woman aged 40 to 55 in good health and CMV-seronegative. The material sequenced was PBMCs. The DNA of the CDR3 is TGCGCCAGCAGCGCGGACAGGGTGCAGTACTTC. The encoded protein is CASSADRVQYF.